This T cell receptor beta chain stems from a study of blood T cell repertoires in COVID-19. Whole-study context: Sample material is recorded as cDNA or gDNA derived from T cells, B-cell-depleted T cells, or PBMCs.

Method: immunoSEQ multiplex PCR; TCRdb's copy keeps in-frame clones and lacks some. The data show 34,000 or so clones, roughly 90% seen once. After removal of 7 bases from V and 1 base from J, the junction contained 6 bases not matched to a gene. Germline V gives CDR1 MNHNY, CDR2 SVGAGI (reference sequence). The CDR3 length is 14 residues. V usage is TRBV6-6 and J usage is TRBJ1-1, with TRBD1 matching 7 bases. The receptor was isolated from a man in his fifties with active or convalescent COVID-19. The sample taken for sequencing was peripheral blood. The CDR3 region has the DNA TGTGCCAGCACCAGGGGGAATGGGAACACTGAAGCTTTCTTT. It codes for CASTRGNGNTEAFF.